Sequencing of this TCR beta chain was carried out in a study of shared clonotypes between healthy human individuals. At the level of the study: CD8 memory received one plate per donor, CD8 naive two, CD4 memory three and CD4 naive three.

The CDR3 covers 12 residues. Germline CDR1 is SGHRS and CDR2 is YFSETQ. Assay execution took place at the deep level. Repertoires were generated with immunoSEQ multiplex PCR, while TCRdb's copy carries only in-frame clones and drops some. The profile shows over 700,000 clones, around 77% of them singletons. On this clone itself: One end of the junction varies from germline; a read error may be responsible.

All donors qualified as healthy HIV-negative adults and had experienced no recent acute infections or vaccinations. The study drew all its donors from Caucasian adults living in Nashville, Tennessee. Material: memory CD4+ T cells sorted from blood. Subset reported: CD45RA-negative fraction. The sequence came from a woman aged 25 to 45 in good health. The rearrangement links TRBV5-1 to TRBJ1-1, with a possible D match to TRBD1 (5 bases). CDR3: CASKGEDTEAFF. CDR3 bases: TGCGCCAGCAAAGGGGAGGACACCGAAGCTTTCTTT. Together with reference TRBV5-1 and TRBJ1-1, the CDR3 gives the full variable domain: KAGVTQTPRYLIKTRGQQVTLSCSPISGHRSVSWYQQTPGQGLQFLFEYFSETQRNKGNFPGRFSGRQFSNSRSEMNVSTLELGDSALYLCASKGEDTEAFFGQGTRLTVV.